This T cell receptor beta chain was recorded in a study of T-cell reconstitution after alpha-beta-depleted transplantation in children. CDR3 length: 20 residues. The germline V and J ends were trimmed by 4 bases and 0 bases, with 22 bases remaining between them. Germline V gene lookup returns CDR1 MNHEY and CDR2 SVGEGT. Using unique molecular identifiers, the investigators prepared the TCRbeta library. One entry per CDR3 protein results from TCRdb running MiXCR on the PCR reads. The table includes 350,000 to 450,000 distinct CDR3 sequences, about 14% detected once. This material consisted of PBMCs, taken from the stem cell graft. The chain carries TRBV6-2 or TRBV6-3 and TRBJ1-6; D gene ambiguous. This clonotype originated in a human donor who donated a stem cell graft to a child with Fanconi anemia. CDR3 in amino acids: CASSSNSAQLRSSYNSPLHF. In DNA form, the CDR3 reads TGTGCCAGCAGTTCTAACTCTGCCCAGCTACGGAGCTCCTATAATTCACCCCTCCACTTT.